A single sample gave rise to the 9 T cell receptor beta chains below, sequenced in a study of regulatory T cells in long-lasting Graves disease. The time point: newly diagnosed GD, antithyroid drugs for less than 3 months. PBMC RNA served as the TCR library source. Arm-PCR of CDR3 regions and iRepertoire HTBI primers were used to build TCR beta libraries. TCRdb passed the multiplex PCR reads through MiXCR, listing each CDR3 protein once. Of about 400,000 distinct CDR3 sequences listed, 15% to 18% are singletons. The sample here was peripheral blood mononuclear cells (PBMCs), taken at new diagnosis, from a patient treated with antithyroid drugs. The receptors here all came from a female donor with Graves disease.

This sequence joins TRBV2 and TRBJ2-1, with 7 nucleotides matching TRBD2. Per germline, CDR1 SNHLY and CDR2 FYNNEI. The J segment lost 0 bases and the V segment lost 7 bases, leaving 6 bases of the junction unmatched. The CDR3 spans 15 residues. The CDR3 is CASNKAGISYNEQFF. In DNA, the CDR3 is TGTGCCAGCAATAAAGCGGGAATCTCCTACAATGAGCAGTTCTTC.

This clonotype was recorded at least ten times. This rearrangement joins TRBV3-1 to TRBJ1-1; tentative D call: TRBD1 (5 bases). Trimming took 6 bases from V and 6 from J, leaving 17 bases between them. Germline-derived CDR1 and CDR2 are LGHDT and YNNKEL (reference sequence). The CDR3 extends over 14 amino acids. CDR3 sequence (DNA): TGTGCCAGCAGACAATCTGCGGGACGGTCTGAAGCTTTCTTT. Translated, it gives CASRQSAGRSEAFF.

The V call is TRBV5-4, the J call TRBJ2-7; 7 bases are shared with TRBD1. J gave up 6 bases and V 3 bases, and 12 bases lay outside the gene matches. Germline-derived CDR1 and CDR2 are SGHNT and YYREEE (reference sequence). This CDR3 is built from 15 residues. The CDR3 bases are TGTGCCAGCAGCTCGAGGGGGCGGGTCGATCTCGAGCAGTACTTC. Translating it yields CASSSRGRVDLEQYF.

The chain has TRBV12-3 or TRBV12-4 and TRBJ2-2; a weak D match, TRBD2 (7 bases). The germline V and J ends were trimmed by 0 bases and 1 base, with 12 bases remaining between them. The CDR3 is 17 amino acids. This chain's CDR3 is CASSLALRGGNTGELFF. The CDR3 coding sequence is TGTGCCAGCAGTTTAGCGCTAAGGGGGGGGAACACCGGGGAGCTGTTTTTT.

This clonotype was found a few times. One end of the junction fails to match germline, which may point to a read error. V and J are TRBV27 and TRBJ1-5; perhaps TRBD1 as D (6 bases). Germline V gene lookup returns CDR1 MNHEY and CDR2 SMNVEV (reference sequence). This CDR3 has 17 amino acids. The DNA of the CDR3 is TGTGCCAGCAGTTTATCGAAGGCCAGGGGTAGCGATCAGCCCCAGCATTTT. Translated, it gives CASSLSKARGSDQPQHF.

Many counts were recorded for this clonotype. The V gene is TRBV2, the J gene TRBJ2-3; perhaps TRBD1 as D (5 bases). Trimming shortened V by 6 bases and J by 6 bases, and 16 bases separated the two germline ends. This CDR3 comprises 14 residues. CDR1 SNHLY and CDR2 FYNNEI come from the germline V gene. CDR3 amino acids: CASSASSGLDTQYF. CDR3 sequence (DNA): TGTGCCAGCAGCGCCAGTTCAGGGTTGGATACGCAGTATTTT.

This clonotype was detected many times. The rearrangement joins TRBV9 to TRBJ1-1; 7 nucleotides align to TRBD1. The CDR3 totals 14 residues. The junction had 4 bases not matched to a gene; V was cut back by 4 bases and J by 1 base. Germline V gene lookup returns CDR1 SGDLS and CDR2 YYNGEE. CDR3 DNA: TGTGCCAGCAGCTACGGGACAGCGAACACTGAAGCTTTCTTT. Translating gives CASSYGTANTEAFF. The variable domain in full, with the rest retrieved from reference TRBV9 and TRBJ1-1, is DSGVTQTPKHLITATGQRVTLRCSPRSGDLSVYWYQQSLDQGLQFLIQYYNGEERAKGNILERFSAQQFPDLHSELNLSSLELGDSALYFCASSYGTANTEAFFGQGTRLTVV.

This clonotype was counted ten times or more. This chain joins TRBV4-1 and TRBJ2-7; the D is unclear. CDR1 is MGHRA, CDR2 YSYEKL, per germline. This CDR3 has 17 amino acids. V was trimmed by 1 base and J by 2 bases, leaving 18 bases between them. CDR3 amino acids: CASSQGAGRPATYEQYF. In DNA, the CDR3 is TGCGCCAGCAGCCAAGGAGCTGGTAGGCCAGCTACCTACGAGCAGTACTTC.

There are many counts of this clonotype. The chain is built from TRBV20-1 and TRBJ1-3; the match to TRBD1 covers 8 bases. CDR3 size: 19 residues. The germline gives CDR1 DFQATT, CDR2 SNEGSKA (reference sequence). Losses at the gene ends were 1 base for V and 0 bases for J; bases not matched to a gene: 14. CDR3 residues: CSARVASGGLKTSGNTIYF. The CDR3 nucleotides read TGCAGTGCTAGAGTTGCGTCAGGGGGCCTAAAGACCTCTGGAAACACCATATATTTT.